Included here is one T cell receptor (beta chain) sequence, with context. This sample was included in a study of blood T cell repertoires in COVID-19. CDR1 and CDR2 (germline): SGHAT, FQNNGV. V shed 1 base and J shed 5 bases, with 12 bases lying between them. The CDR3 totals 14 residues. Assay used: immunoSEQ multiplex PCR; TCRdb lists only in-frame clones, some missing. The sample has roughly 81,000 clones; approximately 85% are singletons. The V gene is TRBV11-2, the J gene TRBJ2-7; the D gene is possibly TRBD1 (6 bases). The clonotype comes from an elderly woman with COVID-19, enrolled during active disease. The sample was peripheral blood. CDR3 bases: TGTGCCAGCAGCTTAGTTATCAGGGGCGACGAGCAGTACTTC. The encoded protein is CASSLVIRGDEQYF.